This T cell receptor (beta chain) was found in a study of human T cells and chemical hapten exposure listed by TCRdb under 2021. General notes on the study: For sensitization, 2% DPC in acetone was applied to an approximately 2 cm by approximately 2 cm area of upper inner arm skin. Throughout the study period of roughly 24 weeks, patients also received therapeutic DPC doses to the scalp every week. Patch tests used Finn chambers with 0.01% DPC on the upper back, scored after 6 days by International Contact Dermatitis Research Group standards. Most of the patients in the cohort were female, and the cohort covered alopecia areata with under or over 50% scalp involvement, alopecia totalis and alopecia universalis. The libraries were sequenced as a pool, and the TCR yield per sample differed mostly because of small variations in library volumes within the pool. The study tracked peripheral blood TCR repertoire changes in vivo during primary and secondary sensitization to the hapten diphenylcyclopropenone (DPC) in alopecia patients. Blood was sampled from patients pre-sensitization (week 0) and at 2, 6 and about 24 weeks after DPC sensitization. Roughly 30 alopecia patients provided blood for TCR sequencing at one to four time points (pre-sensitization, 2, 6 and 24 weeks). Results and caveats for the whole study, not just this receptor: DPC sensitization did not change how many TCRs were above 1 in 1000 frequency, and no evidence was found of alterations in global repertoire structure. After repeated subsampling, the strength of the expansion versus patch-test correlation and the threshold at which it became significant changed. Compared with pre-sensitization or healthy control sets, expanded TCRs formed significantly more large CDR3 similarity clusters, which is consistent with antigen-driven responses. A positive correlation was found between the number of PT1 expanded TCRs and patch test score, with significance reached at thresholds 8, 16 and 32 but not 4. Because every patient had alopecia, a presumed autoimmune disease, the patients' immune response might differ from that of healthy individuals.

From V the trimming removes 7 bases and from J it removes 4 bases, while the gene matches leave 8 bases of the junction unaccounted for. The germline V gene (reference sequence) provides CDR1 DFQATT and CDR2 SNEGSKA. The CDR3, from cysteine to phenylalanine, totals 15 residues. Only CDR3 DNA remains: 45 bases, in frame from the first base. The method behind the library was RACE. Sequencing took place on a NextSeq 500. During library preparation, unique molecular identifiers were attached to individual cDNA molecules so that TCRs could be counted quantitatively and reproducibly. Each blood RNA sample was used to sequence both TCR alpha and TCR beta chains. Regarding the original processing steps: A median of about 100,000 TCRs per sample was observed, with a range of about 23,224 to 690,600. The Decombinator software suite was used to annotate the V, J and CDR3 of the TCR reads. To make PS versus PT1 abundance plots, every sample was subsampled to the same number of TCRs (28,000). Expanded TCRs were defined as absent before sensitization and observed at least eight times at the 2-week time point. TCRdb redid the processing of the public reads, applying fastp at Q25 and MiXCR, and retained in-frame beta chains. Entries that share a CDR3 protein sequence are merged under the most common genes and DNA. In this record, the V and J calls reflect TCRdb's handling and not the investigators' own analysis. This sample is represented by about 60,000 distinct CDR3 sequences; 11% of them were singletons. Around 3.9% of the sample is in the top ten clones.

This clonotype appeared many times. Its antigen is not yet known. Base qualities are missing; no much larger clone stands one base away. The meaning of the sample's time point label: pre-sensitization, week 0. The sample's treatment or condition label, in plain terms: therapeutic diphenylcyclopropenone sensitization with weekly scalp DPC. At every patch-test visit, the blood draw took place before the patch test was put on. Eligible patients were aged 18 to 70, diagnosed with alopecia, deemed suitable for DPC therapy, and excluded if pregnant. Total RNA was extracted from unfractionated whole blood collected in Tempus Blood RNA tubes.

The clonotype comes from a woman in her thirties or forties with alopecia areata. Some clones in this sample may be carry-over from other donors' samples. In this chain, TRBV20-1 is recombined with TRBJ2-5, and TRBD2 aligns with 14 junction nucleotides. Sequenced material: whole blood, taken in connection with sensitization to the hapten diphenylcyclopropenone (DPC). The sequenced DNA is TGCAGTGTAGCCCTGACTAGCGGGAGGGCAGAGACCCAGTACTTC. This gives the protein CSVALTSGRAETQYF.